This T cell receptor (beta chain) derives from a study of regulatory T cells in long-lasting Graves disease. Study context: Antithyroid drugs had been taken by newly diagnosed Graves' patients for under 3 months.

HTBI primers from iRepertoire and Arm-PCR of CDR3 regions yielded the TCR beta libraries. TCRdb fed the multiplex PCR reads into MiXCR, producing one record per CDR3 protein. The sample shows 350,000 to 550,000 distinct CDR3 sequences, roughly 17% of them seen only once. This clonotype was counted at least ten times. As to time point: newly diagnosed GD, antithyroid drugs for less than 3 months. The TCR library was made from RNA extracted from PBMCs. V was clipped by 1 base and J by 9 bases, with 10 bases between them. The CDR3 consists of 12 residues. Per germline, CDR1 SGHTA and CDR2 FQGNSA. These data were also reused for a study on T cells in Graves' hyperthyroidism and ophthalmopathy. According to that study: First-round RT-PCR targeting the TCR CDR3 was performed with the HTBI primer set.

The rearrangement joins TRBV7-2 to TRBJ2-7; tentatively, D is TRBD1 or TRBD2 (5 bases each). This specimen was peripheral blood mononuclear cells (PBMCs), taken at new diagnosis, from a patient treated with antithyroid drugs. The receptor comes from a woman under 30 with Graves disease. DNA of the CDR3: TGTGCCAGCAGCTTAGGGGGGTGGGGGCAGTACTTC. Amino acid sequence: CASSLGGWGQYF.